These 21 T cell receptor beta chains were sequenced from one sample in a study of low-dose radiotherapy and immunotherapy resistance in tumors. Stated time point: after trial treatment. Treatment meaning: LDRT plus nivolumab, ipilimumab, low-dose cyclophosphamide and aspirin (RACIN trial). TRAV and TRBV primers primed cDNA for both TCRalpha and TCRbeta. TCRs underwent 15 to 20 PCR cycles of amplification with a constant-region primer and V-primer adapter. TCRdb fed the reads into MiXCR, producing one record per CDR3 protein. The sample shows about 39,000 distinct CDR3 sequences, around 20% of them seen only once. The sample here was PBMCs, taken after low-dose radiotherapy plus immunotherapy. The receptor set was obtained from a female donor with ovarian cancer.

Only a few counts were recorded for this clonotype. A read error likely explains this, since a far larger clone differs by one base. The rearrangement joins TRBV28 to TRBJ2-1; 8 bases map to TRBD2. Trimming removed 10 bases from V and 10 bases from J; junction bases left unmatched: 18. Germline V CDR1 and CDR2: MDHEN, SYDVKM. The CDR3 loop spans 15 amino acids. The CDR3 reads CAISLAGRESYEQFF. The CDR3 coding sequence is TGTGCCATCTCCTTAGCGGGAAGGGAGTCCTACGAGCAGTTCTTC.

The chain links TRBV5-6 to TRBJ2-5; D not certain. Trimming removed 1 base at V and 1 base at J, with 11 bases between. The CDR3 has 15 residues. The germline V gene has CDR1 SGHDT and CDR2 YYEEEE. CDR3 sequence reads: CASSLYPGIQETQYF. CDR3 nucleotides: TGTGCCAGCAGCTTGTACCCGGGCATCCAAGAGACCCAGTACTTC.

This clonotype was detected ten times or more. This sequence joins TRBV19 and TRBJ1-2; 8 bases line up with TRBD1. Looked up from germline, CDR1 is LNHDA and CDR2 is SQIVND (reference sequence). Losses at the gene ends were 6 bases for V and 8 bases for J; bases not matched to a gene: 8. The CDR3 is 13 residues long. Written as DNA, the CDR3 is TGTGCCAGTAGAGGGACAGGACTCTCCGGCTACACCTTC. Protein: CASRGTGLSGYTF.

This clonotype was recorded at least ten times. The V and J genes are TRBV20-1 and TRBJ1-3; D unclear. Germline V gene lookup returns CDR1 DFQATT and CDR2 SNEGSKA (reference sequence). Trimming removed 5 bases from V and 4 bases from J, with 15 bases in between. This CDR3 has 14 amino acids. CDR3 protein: CSASEDSRGNTIYF. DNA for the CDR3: TGCAGTGCTTCAGAGGACTCAAGGGGAAACACCATATATTTT.

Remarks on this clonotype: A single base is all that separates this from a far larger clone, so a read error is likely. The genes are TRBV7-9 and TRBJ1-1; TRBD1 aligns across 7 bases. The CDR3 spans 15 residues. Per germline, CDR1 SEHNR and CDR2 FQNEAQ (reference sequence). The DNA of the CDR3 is TGTGCCAGCAGCTTAGCGGGAGGGGGCAACACTGTAGCTTTCTTT. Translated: CASSLAGGGNTVAFF.

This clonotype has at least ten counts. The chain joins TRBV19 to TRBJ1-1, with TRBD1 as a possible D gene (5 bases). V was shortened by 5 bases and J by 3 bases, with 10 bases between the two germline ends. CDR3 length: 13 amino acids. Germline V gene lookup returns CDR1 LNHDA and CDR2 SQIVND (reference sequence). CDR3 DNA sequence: TGTGCCAGTAGTTTCGGGGCCTACACTGAAGCTTTCTTT. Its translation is CASSFGAYTEAFF.

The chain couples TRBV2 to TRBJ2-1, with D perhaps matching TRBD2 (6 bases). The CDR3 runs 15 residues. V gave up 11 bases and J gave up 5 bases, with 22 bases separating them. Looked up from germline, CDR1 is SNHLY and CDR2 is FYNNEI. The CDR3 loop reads CAASRRGGGNNEQFF. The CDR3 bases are TGTGCCGCCAGCAGGCGGGGTGGGGGTAACAATGAGCAGTTCTTC. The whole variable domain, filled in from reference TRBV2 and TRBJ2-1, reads EPEVTQTPSHQVTQMGQEVILRCVPISNHLYFYWYRQILGQKVEFLVSFYNNEISEKSEIFDDQFSVERPDGSNFTLKIRSTKLEDSAMYFCAASRRGGGNNEQFFGPGTRLTVL.

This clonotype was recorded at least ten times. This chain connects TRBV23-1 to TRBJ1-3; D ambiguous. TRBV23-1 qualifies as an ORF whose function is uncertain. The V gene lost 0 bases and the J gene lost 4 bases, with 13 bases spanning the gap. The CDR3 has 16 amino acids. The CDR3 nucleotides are TGCGCCAGCAGTCAATCCCCTAGACTCGGGGGAAACACCATATATTTT. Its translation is CASSQSPRLGGNTIYF.

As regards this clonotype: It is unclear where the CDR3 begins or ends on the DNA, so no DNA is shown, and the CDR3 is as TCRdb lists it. Here the CDR3 reads CASTPEPGRVNTGELFFF. V gene TRBV19 combines with J gene TRBJ2-2; the table's D gene call, TRBD2, was not cross checked with the DNA. Looked up from germline, CDR1 is LNHDA and CDR2 is SQIVND (reference sequence). The CDR3 length is 18 residues, termini included.

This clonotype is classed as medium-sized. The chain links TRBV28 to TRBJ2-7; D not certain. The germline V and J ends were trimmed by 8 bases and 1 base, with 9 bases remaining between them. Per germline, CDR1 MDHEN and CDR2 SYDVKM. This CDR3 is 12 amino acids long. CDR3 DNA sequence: TGTGCCAGCCGTGACATTTCCTACGAGCAGTACTTC. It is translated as CASRDISYEQYF.

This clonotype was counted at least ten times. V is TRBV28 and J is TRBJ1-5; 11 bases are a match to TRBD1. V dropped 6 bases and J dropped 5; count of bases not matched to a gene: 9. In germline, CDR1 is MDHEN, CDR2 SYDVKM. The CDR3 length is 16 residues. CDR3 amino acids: CASSRGGDRGDQPQHF. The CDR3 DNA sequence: TGTGCCAGCAGCCGGGGGGGGGACAGGGGGGATCAGCCCCAGCATTTT.

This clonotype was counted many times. The CDR3 nucleotides are TGTGCCAGCAGCCTATGGCCGGGACAGGGGGGATCAGGGGCCAACGTCCTGACTTTC. Amino acid sequence: CASSLWPGQGGSGANVLTF. J is TRBJ2-6 and V is TRBV12-3 or TRBV12-4; 11 bases align to TRBD1. This CDR3 comprises 19 residues. J was trimmed by 4 bases and V by 6 bases; bases with no gene match: 14.

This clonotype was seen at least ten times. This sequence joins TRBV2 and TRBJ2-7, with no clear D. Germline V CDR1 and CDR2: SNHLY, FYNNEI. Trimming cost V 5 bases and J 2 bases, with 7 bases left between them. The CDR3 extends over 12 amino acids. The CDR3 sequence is CASSRDPYEQYF. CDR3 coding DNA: TGTGCCAGCAGTCGAGACCCCTACGAGCAGTACTTC.

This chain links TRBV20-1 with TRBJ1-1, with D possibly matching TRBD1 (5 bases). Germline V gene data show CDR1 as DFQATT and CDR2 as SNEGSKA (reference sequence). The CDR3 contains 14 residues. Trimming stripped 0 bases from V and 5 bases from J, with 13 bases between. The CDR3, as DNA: TGCAGTGCTAGAGAGTCGGGGGGAAGGACTGAAGCTTTCTTT. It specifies CSARESGGRTEAFF.

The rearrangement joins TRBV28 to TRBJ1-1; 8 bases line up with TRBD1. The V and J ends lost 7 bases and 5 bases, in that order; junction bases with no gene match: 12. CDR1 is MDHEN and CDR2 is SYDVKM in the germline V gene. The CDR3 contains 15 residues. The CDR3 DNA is TGTGCCAGCATGCCCGGGGACAGGTTATGGACTGAAGCTTTCTTT. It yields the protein CASMPGDRLWTEAFF.

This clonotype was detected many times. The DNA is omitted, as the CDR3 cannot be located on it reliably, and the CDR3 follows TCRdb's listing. CDR3 residues: CASSQSKGYNKRRAPGSCFF. The J gene is TRBJ2-2, the V gene TRBV23-1; whether TRBD2, the table's D call, matches the DNA was not checked. TRBV23-1 is an open reading frame whose function is uncertain. With termini counted, the CDR3 has 20 amino acids.

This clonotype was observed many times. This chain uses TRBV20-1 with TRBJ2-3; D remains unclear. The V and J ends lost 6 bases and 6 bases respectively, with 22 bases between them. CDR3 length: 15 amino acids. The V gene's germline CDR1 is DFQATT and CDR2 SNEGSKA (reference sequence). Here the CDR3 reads CSAKEPGLGWDTQYF. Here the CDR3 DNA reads TGCAGTGCGAAAGAGCCGGGCCTGGGGTGGGATACGCAGTATTTT.

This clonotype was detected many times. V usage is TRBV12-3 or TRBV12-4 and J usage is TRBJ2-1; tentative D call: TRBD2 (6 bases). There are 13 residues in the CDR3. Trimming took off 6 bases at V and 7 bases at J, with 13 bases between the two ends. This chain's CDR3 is CASRGPAGNEQFF. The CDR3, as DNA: TGTGCCAGCAGGGGGCCCGCGGGAAATGAGCAGTTCTTC.

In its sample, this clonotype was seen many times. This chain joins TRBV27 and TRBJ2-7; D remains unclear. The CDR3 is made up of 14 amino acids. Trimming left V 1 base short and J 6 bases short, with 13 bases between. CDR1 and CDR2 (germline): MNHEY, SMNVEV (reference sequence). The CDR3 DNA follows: TGTGCCAGCAGTTTATGGGTATCCCCTAGCGAGCAGTACTTC. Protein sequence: CASSLWVSPSEQYF.

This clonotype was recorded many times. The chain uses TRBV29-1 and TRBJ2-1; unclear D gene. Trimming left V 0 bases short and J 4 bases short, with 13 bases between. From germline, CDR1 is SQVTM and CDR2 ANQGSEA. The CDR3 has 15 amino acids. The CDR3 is CSVEDRALGYNEQFF. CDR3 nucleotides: TGCAGCGTTGAAGATCGTGCCCTGGGGTACAATGAGCAGTTCTTC.

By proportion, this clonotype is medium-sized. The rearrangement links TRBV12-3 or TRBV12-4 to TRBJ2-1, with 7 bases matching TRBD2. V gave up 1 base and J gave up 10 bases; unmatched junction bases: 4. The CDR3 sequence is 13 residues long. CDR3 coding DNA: TGTGCCAGCAGTTTAGGGGGAGGGCGGGAGCAGTTCTTC. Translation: CASSLGGGREQFF.